The 22 T cell receptor beta chains given below trace back to one sample, sequenced in a study of cytomegalovirus exposure and HLA in healthy donors. PCR amplification relied on 60 Vbeta primers (plus 13 Jbeta primers). Clones were read by immunoSEQ multiplex PCR, and TCRdb kept only the in-frame ones, dropping some. The sample shows 160,000 or so clones, more than 70% of them seen only once. Input material: PBMCs. The receptors come from a man aged 55-75 years in good health and CMV-seronegative.

A few counts support this clone. The chain uses TRBV29-1 and TRBJ2-7; 8 bases agree with TRBD1. Germline-derived CDR1 and CDR2 are SQVTM and ANQGSEA. The CDR3 runs 14 residues. The V gene end was trimmed by 8 bases and the J gene end by 1 base; junction bases not matched to a gene: 10. For the CDR3, the DNA is TGCAGCATTACACGCGACAGGGGTTCCTACGAGCAGTACTTC. It translates to CSITRDRGSYEQYF.

This chain uses TRBV7-2 with TRBJ2-3, with D unclear. Germline loops: CDR1 SGHTA, CDR2 FQGNSA. Trimming removed 2 bases from V and 2 bases from J, with 8 bases in between. This CDR3 has 14 amino acids. The CDR3, as DNA: TGTGCCAGCAGCTTATCAGGTGTCACAGATACGCAGTATTTT. This translates into CASSLSGVTDTQYF.

V is TRBV30 and J is TRBJ1-4; 9 bases match TRBD1. This CDR3 region has 15 residues. V gave up 5 bases and J gave up 0 bases; unmatched junction bases: 4. Germline assignment: CDR1 GTSNPN and CDR2 SVGIG (reference sequence). The CDR3 region is CAWCRTGATNEKLFF. The CDR3 nucleotides are TGTGCCTGGTGTCGGACAGGGGCAACTAATGAAAAACTGTTTTTT.

The rearrangement joins TRBV7-8 to TRBJ2-7; maybe TRBD1 (6 bases). The ends were cut back, 0 bases at V and 3 bases at J, with 15 bases in the middle. The germline CDR1 and CDR2 sequences are SGHVS and FQNEAQ. The CDR3 totals 16 residues. The CDR3 loop reads CASSLAVGAGGYEQYF. The CDR3, as DNA: TGTGCCAGCAGCTTAGCGGTGGGGGCTGGCGGCTACGAGCAGTACTTC. The variable domain in full, completed from reference TRBV7-8 and TRBJ2-7, reads GAGVSQSPRYKVAKRGQDVALRCDPISGHVSLFWYQQALGQGPEFLTYFQNEAQLDKSGLPSDRFFAERPEGSVSTLKIQRTQQEDSAVYLCASSLAVGAGGYEQYFGPGTRLTVT.

As DNA, the CDR3 is TGCGCCAGCAGCTTCGGCGGGACCCCCTACGAGCAGTACTTC. Protein product: CASSFGGTPYEQYF. The V call is TRBV5-1, the J call TRBJ2-7, with D possibly matching TRBD2 (6 bases). Germline-derived CDR1 and CDR2 are SGHRS and YFSETQ. The germline V and J ends were trimmed by 2 bases and 2 bases, with 11 bases remaining between them. The CDR3 is 14 residues long. Supplemented by reference TRBV5-1 and TRBJ2-7, the full variable domain reads KAGVTQTPRYLIKTRGQQVTLSCSPISGHRSVSWYQQTPGQGLQFLFEYFSETQRNKGNFPGRFSGRQFSNSRSEMNVSTLELGDSALYLCASSFGGTPYEQYFGPGTRLTVT.

This chain connects TRBV2 to TRBJ1-1, with D maybe TRBD1 (6 bases). Germline V CDR1 and CDR2: SNHLY, FYNNEI. CDR3 length: 15 amino acids. V was trimmed by 1 base and J by 10 bases, leaving 19 bases between them. The CDR3 coding sequence is TGTGCCAGCAGTGAAGAGGCTGGGGGCAAATCGTCAGCTTTCTTT. Translating gives CASSEEAGGKSSAFF.

The gene calls are TRBV27 and TRBJ2-1, with D unresolved. The germline V and J ends were trimmed by 6 bases and 5 bases, with 14 bases remaining between them. This CDR3 is 14 amino acids long. Germline CDR1 MNHEY, CDR2 SMNVEV (reference sequence). The CDR3, as DNA: TGTGCCAGCAGCAATTACTATAGAGACAATGAGCAGTTCTTC. It yields the protein CASSNYYRDNEQFF.

V usage is TRBV7-2 and J usage is TRBJ2-7, with 8 bases that match TRBD1. The CDR3 has 16 amino acids. Trimming took 3 bases from V and 1 from J; bases not matched to a gene: 8. Germline V gene lookup returns CDR1 SGHTA and CDR2 FQGNSA. CDR3 region: CASSLDRVVGSYEQYF. The CDR3 coding sequence is TGTGCCAGCAGCTTGGACAGGGTAGTTGGATCCTACGAGCAGTACTTC.

The chain links TRBV21-1 to TRBJ2-7; no DNA check was done on the table's D call, TRBD2. TRBV21-1 is labeled a pseudogene. The CDR3 loop spans 15 amino acids. CDR3 amino acids: CASSKVYCGSYEQYF. CDR3 sequence (DNA): TGTGCCAGCAGCAAAGTATATTGCGGTTCCTACGAGCAGTACTTC.

This sequence joins TRBV5-6 and TRBJ2-7; 9 positions agree with TRBD1. Germline loops: CDR1 SGHDT, CDR2 YYEEEE. The CDR3 sequence is 13 residues long. Losses at the gene ends were 3 bases for V and 7 bases for J; bases not matched to a gene: 5. In DNA form, the CDR3 reads TGTGCCAGCAGCTCGGGGACAGGGAATGAGCAGTACTTC. Translation: CASSSGTGNEQYF.

Points on this clone: Other DNA sequences in the sample encode the same CDR3. The chain uses TRBV28 and TRBJ1-3, with D perhaps matching TRBD1 (5 bases). Trimming stripped 3 bases from V and 2 bases from J, with 8 bases between. Germline assignment: CDR1 MDHEN and CDR2 SYDVKM. CDR3 length: 14 amino acids. The CDR3 is CASSFGGTGNTIYF. CDR3 bases: TGTGCCAGCAGTTTCGGGGGTACTGGAAACACCATATATTTT.

The chain is built from TRBV19 and TRBJ1-5; unclear D gene. The germline gives CDR1 LNHDA, CDR2 SQIVND (reference sequence). The germline V and J ends were trimmed by 5 bases and 6 bases, with 11 bases remaining between them. This CDR3 is built from 13 residues. DNA of the CDR3: TGTGCCAGTAGTGGCACAGAACTTCAGCCCCAGCATTTT. Its translation is CASSGTELQPQHF.

The chain uses TRBV7-9 and TRBJ1-6, with 7 bases identical to TRBD1. Germline V lookup: CDR1 SEHNR, CDR2 FQNEAQ (reference sequence). Trimming removed 5 bases from V and 7 bases from J; junction bases left unmatched: 5. The CDR3 is 14 amino acids. The CDR3 sequence: CASSTGQDNSPLHF. The CDR3 bases are TGTGCCAGCAGCACAGGACAGGACAATTCACCCCTCCACTTT.

The chain is built from TRBV28 and TRBJ2-7; no reliable D call. The CDR3 totals 14 residues. From germline, CDR1 is MDHEN and CDR2 SYDVKM. V gave up 6 bases and J gave up 4 bases, with 16 bases separating them. DNA of the CDR3: TGTGCCAGCAGCTGGCCAACCACCTTATACGAGCAGTACTTC. It specifies CASSWPTTLYEQYF.

Concerning this clone: This CDR3 is also generated by other DNA sequences in the sample. The rearrangement links TRBV5-1 to TRBJ1-5, with 7 bases that match TRBD1. J was trimmed by 4 bases and V by 1 base; bases with no gene match: 2. This CDR3 is 14 amino acids long. Germline V gene data show CDR1 as SGHRS and CDR2 as YFSETQ. DNA for the CDR3: TGCGCCAGCAGCTTGACAGGGGATAATCAGCCCCAGCATTTT. It codes for CASSLTGDNQPQHF.

The gene calls are TRBV5-1 and TRBJ2-7; weak D call: TRBD1 (6 bases). V lost 2 bases and J lost 3, with 12 bases in between. The CDR3 has 14 amino acids. Looked up from germline, CDR1 is SGHRS and CDR2 is YFSETQ. The CDR3, as DNA: TGCGCCAGCAGCTTACAGGGAATGGACTACGAGCAGTACTTC. Translating gives CASSLQGMDYEQYF.

The gene calls are TRBV5-1 and TRBJ2-5; D unresolved. This CDR3 is 13 amino acids long. V lost 2 bases and J lost 1, with 6 bases in between. In germline, CDR1 is SGHRS, CDR2 YFSETQ. The CDR3: CASSFSFQETQYF. In DNA form, the CDR3 reads TGCGCCAGCAGCTTCTCGTTCCAAGAGACCCAGTACTTC.

With regard to this clone: The junction does not match germline at one end; this may be a read error. The chain uses TRBV27 and TRBJ2-7, with D possibly TRBD1 on 5 matching bases. CDR1 and CDR2 (germline): MNHEY, SMNVEV (reference sequence). This CDR3 has 12 amino acids. For the CDR3, the DNA is TGTGCCAGCAGTCCCCAGGGCTACGGGCAGTACTTC. It is translated as CASSPQGYGQYF.

V gene TRBV4-3 combines with J gene TRBJ1-2, with D possibly matching TRBD1 (5 bases). This CDR3 is built from 15 residues. The germline V gene encodes CDR1 LGHNA and CDR2 YSLEER. V was shortened by 0 bases and J by 6 bases, with 14 bases between the two germline ends. CDR3 in DNA: TGCGCCAGCAGCCAAGAAATTCGACAGTTCCATGGCTACACCTTC. Encoded protein: CASSQEIRQFHGYTF.

The V gene is TRBV7-6, the J gene TRBJ2-1; 8 positions match TRBD2. The CDR3 has 16 residues. Germline V gene sequence: CDR1 SGHVS, CDR2 FNYEAQ. Losses at the gene ends were 4 bases for V and 6 bases for J; bases not matched to a gene: 11. The CDR3 DNA reads TGTGCCAGCAGCTCGTGGACTAGCACGGGGGGCAATGAGCAGTTCTTC. It specifies CASSSWTSTGGNEQFF.

V is TRBV30 and J is TRBJ1-1; weak D call: TRBD1 (5 bases). This CDR3 is 13 amino acids long. The V end lost 0 bases, the J end lost 7 bases, and 12 bases lay between the germline ends. Germline V gene data show CDR1 as GTSNPN and CDR2 as SVGIG (reference sequence). DNA of the CDR3: TGTGCCTGGAGTGTAAATGGGGCTAGTGAAGCTTTCTTT. It is translated as CAWSVNGASEAFF. The variable domain in full, completed from reference TRBV30 and TRBJ1-1, reads SQTIHQWPATLVQPVGSPLSLECTVEGTSNPNLYWYRQAAGRGLQLLFYSVGIGQISSEVPQNLSASRPQDRQFILSSKKLLLSDSGFYLCAWSVNGASEAFFGQGTRLTVV.

The chain combines TRBV7-9 with TRBJ1-3; D is undetermined. CDR1 and CDR2 (germline): SEHNR, FQNEAQ (reference sequence). V lost 1 base, J lost 4 bases, and 17 bases lay in between. CDR3 length equals 17 residues. The CDR3 DNA reads TGTGCCAGCAGCTTAGTAGGCCGGACTTCCCGCGGAAACACCATATATTTT. This gives the protein CASSLVGRTSRGNTIYF.